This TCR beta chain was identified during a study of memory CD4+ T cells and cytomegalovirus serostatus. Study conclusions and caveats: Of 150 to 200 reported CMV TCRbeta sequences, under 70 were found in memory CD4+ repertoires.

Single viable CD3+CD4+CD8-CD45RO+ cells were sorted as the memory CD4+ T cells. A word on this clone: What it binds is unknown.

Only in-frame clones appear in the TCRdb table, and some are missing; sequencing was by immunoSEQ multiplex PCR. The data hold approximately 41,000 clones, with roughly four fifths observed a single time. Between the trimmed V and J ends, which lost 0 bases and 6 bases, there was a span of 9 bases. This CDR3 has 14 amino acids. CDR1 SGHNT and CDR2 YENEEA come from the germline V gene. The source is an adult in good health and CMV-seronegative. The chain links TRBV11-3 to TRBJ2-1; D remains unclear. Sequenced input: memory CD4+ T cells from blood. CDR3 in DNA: TGTGCCAGCAGCTTAGATCAGGCCTTCAATGAGCAGTTCTTC. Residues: CASSLDQAFNEQFF.